The present entry profiles one T cell receptor beta chain with its context. Its antigen remains unidentified. Amplified TCR beta CDR3 regions came from RNA transcripts. TCR CDR3 regions were first amplified by RT-PCR with HTBI primers. One entry per CDR3 protein, called by TCRdb with MiXCR from the multiplex PCR reads. The repertoire holds around 700,000 distinct CDR3 sequences, with roughly 32% as singletons. The hyperthyroidism patients had all been newly diagnosed, and their disease duration was under 2 months. Their ages ranged from 18 to 65 years. PBMCs stemmed from about 9.7 ml fresh peripheral blood. This sample was taken from a study of T cells in Graves' hyperthyroidism and ophthalmopathy. Study findings and constraints: Ophthalmopathy stood apart from stable hyperthyroidism in a 13 V-J model.

V was shortened by 0 bases and J by 2 bases, with 9 bases between the two germline ends. Germline-derived CDR1 and CDR2 are SGDLS and YYNGEE. This CDR3 spans 14 amino acids. The V and J genes are TRBV9 and TRBJ2-7; the D call may be TRBD1 or TRBD2 (6 bases each). Material for sequencing was blood. This TCR came from a woman aged 40 to 50 with Graves' hyperthyroidism. The CDR3 protein is CASSVGGAPYEQYF. In DNA form, the CDR3 reads TGTGCCAGCAGCGTAGGGGGGGCCCCCTACGAGCAGTACTTC.